This is a list of T cell receptor beta chains from one sample in a study of T-cell memory formation after mild COVID-19. A single record per CDR3 protein comes from TCRdb applying MiXCR to the 5' RACE reads. This table holds under 600,000 distinct CDR3 sequences, less than 25% found once. The sample was PBMCs or a T cell subset sorted from them (not recorded which). The receptors shown here come from an adult woman who had mild COVID-19 (a few samples of this study predate the infection). Cell type and time point are not known. Each CDR3 is given with its conserved first and last residue. A D gene is named only where the DNA matches it firmly. Clone sizes are given selectively: once, few, many, or a class where the clone is expanded.

D: NA
size: few
J: TRBJ1-1
V: TRBV12-3/TRBV12-4
DNA: TGTGCCAGCAGTGCGGGACCCACCTTAAACACTGAAGCTTTCTTT
CDR3: CASSAGPTLNTEAFF

D: NA
size: few
J: TRBJ2-3
V: TRBV5-1
DNA: TGCGCCAGCAGCATTCGGACCGGATCTAGCACAGATACGCAGTATTTT
CDR3: CASSIRTGSSTDTQYF

D: TRBD1
size: many
J: TRBJ2-5
V: TRBV5-1
DNA: TGCGCCAGCACGACGGGGACAGGGCAAGAGACCCAGTACTTC
CDR3: CASTTGTGQETQYF

D: TRBD2
size: NA
J: TRBJ2-1
V: TRBV3-1
DNA: TGTGCCAGCAGCTCGAAGACTAGCCCTACCGAGCAGTTCTTC
CDR3: CASSSKTSPTEQFF

D: NA
size: few
J: TRBJ1-5
V: TRBV10-3
DNA: TGTGCCATCACCCCGGATATTAATCAGCCCCAGCATTTT
CDR3: CAITPDINQPQHF

D: TRBD1
size: few
J: TRBJ1-2
V: TRBV24-1
DNA: TGTGCCACCAGTGAACTCGGAAGACAGGGGGCCTACTATGGCTACACCTTC
CDR3: CATSELGRQGAYYGYTF

D: NA
size: few
J: TRBJ1-1
V: TRBV2
DNA: TGTGCCAGCACACGCACACGGGGGGAGAACACTGAAGCTTTCTTT
CDR3: CASTRTRGENTEAFF

D: TRBD1
size: NA
J: TRBJ1-2
V: TRBV12-3/TRBV12-4
DNA: TGTGCCACCTCAGGGGGCGCCAACTATGGCTACACCTTC
CDR3: CATSGGANYGYTF

D: NA
size: NA
J: TRBJ1-6
V: TRBV12-3/TRBV12-4
DNA: TGTGCCAGCAGTTTAGTGGCGGCGAGTTCACCCCTCCACTTT
CDR3: CASSLVAASSPLHF

D: NA
size: NA
J: TRBJ1-1
V: TRBV6-5
DNA: TGTGCCAGCAGCCACCCCGGCGGGGGGCCGAACACTGAAGCTTTCTTT
CDR3: CASSHPGGGPNTEAFF

D: TRBD2
size: NA
J: TRBJ2-1
V: TRBV7-8
DNA: TGTGCCAGCAGCTTAGTCGGACTAGCCCCGAGCTCCTACAATGAGCAGTTCTTC
CDR3: CASSLVGLAPSSYNEQFF

D: NA
size: NA
J: TRBJ2-7
V: TRBV29-1
DNA: TGCAGCGTCTCTAACAACGAGCAGTACTTC
CDR3: CSVSNNEQYF

D: NA
size: NA
J: TRBJ1-2
V: TRBV5-1
DNA: TGCGCCAGCAGCTCAGAGACATCGAATAGCTATGGCTACACCTTC
CDR3: CASSSETSNSYGYTF

D: TRBD1
size: few
J: TRBJ2-1
V: TRBV29-1
DNA: TGCAGCGTTGGGCGGACAGGGGACAATGAGCAGTTCTTC
CDR3: CSVGRTGDNEQFF

D: NA
size: few
J: TRBJ2-3
V: TRBV7-9
DNA: TGTGCCAGCAGCTTAGCGCGGAGCCCCACAGATACGCAGTATTTT
CDR3: CASSLARSPTDTQYF

D: NA
size: NA
J: TRBJ1-1
V: TRBV20-1
DNA: TGCAGTGCTAGCCCCGCCGCTGAAGCTTTCTTT
CDR3: CSASPAAEAFF

D: NA
size: NA
J: TRBJ2-5
V: TRBV18
DNA: TGTGCCAGCTCACCCCCCCTGAGGGTTAAAGAGACCCAGTACTTC
CDR3: CASSPPLRVKETQYF

D: TRBD2
size: NA
J: TRBJ2-1
V: TRBV15
DNA: TGTGCCACCAGTCGGGGGGACAATGAGCAGTTCTTC
CDR3: CATSRGDNEQFF

D: NA
size: NA
J: TRBJ2-3
V: TRBV24-1
DNA: TGTGCCACCAGTAAGGCGGCCAGCACAGATACGCAGTATTTT
CDR3: CATSKAASTDTQYF

D: NA
size: few
J: TRBJ1-1
V: TRBV20-1
DNA: TGCAGTGCTAGGTTGGGGGGCCCCCTCCGCACTGAAGCTTTCTTT
CDR3: CSARLGGPLRTEAFF

D: NA
size: NA
J: TRBJ2-5
V: TRBV5-1
DNA: TGCGCCAGCAGCTTGGCTGGTGGGATTGTAGAGACCCAGTACTTC
CDR3: CASSLAGGIVETQYF

D: NA
size: NA
J: TRBJ1-6
V: TRBV12-3/TRBV12-4
DNA: TGTGCCATCAGAACAGGGTCATCCTATAATTCACCCCTCCACTTT
CDR3: CAIRTGSSYNSPLHF

D: NA
size: many
J: TRBJ2-7
V: TRBV6-2/TRBV6-3
DNA: TGTGCCAGCAGTTACAACAGACTAGACGAGCAGTACTTC
CDR3: CASSYNRLDEQYF

D: NA
size: NA
J: TRBJ2-7
V: TRBV29-1
DNA: TGCAGCGTTGGCGGGTCTGCCTACGAGCAGTACTTC
CDR3: CSVGGSAYEQYF

D: NA
size: NA
J: TRBJ2-7
V: TRBV24-1
DNA: TGTGCCACCAGTGATTCTATTAAGAGCTCCTACGAGCAGTACTTC
CDR3: CATSDSIKSSYEQYF

D: NA
size: once
J: TRBJ2-5
V: TRBV7-3
DNA: TGTGCCAGCAGCTTGACTAGGGGCAAGACCCAGTACTTC
CDR3: CASSLTRGKTQYF

D: TRBD1
size: NA
J: TRBJ2-3
V: TRBV20-1
DNA: TGCAGTGCTAGCAGTCTCGACAGGGCTTTCGATACGCAGTATTTT
CDR3: CSASSLDRAFDTQYF

D: NA
size: NA
J: TRBJ2-4
V: TRBV3-1
DNA: TGTGCCAGCAGCGGACGTGGAACCTTAGCCAAAAACATTCAGTACTTC
CDR3: CASSGRGTLAKNIQYF

D: TRBD1
size: few
J: TRBJ1-2
V: TRBV9
DNA: TGTGCCAGCAGCGTCGGACAGGCCACTAACTATGGCTACACCTTC
CDR3: CASSVGQATNYGYTF

D: TRBD1
size: NA
J: TRBJ2-5
V: TRBV7-9
DNA: TGTGCCAGCAGACCTAACCCCGGGACAGGGGAAGAGACCCAGTACTTC
CDR3: CASRPNPGTGEETQYF

D: NA
size: NA
J: TRBJ2-2
V: TRBV14
DNA: TGTGCCAGCAGCCAAGATAGGTGGTACACCGGGGAGCTGTTTTTT
CDR3: CASSQDRWYTGELFF

D: NA
size: few
J: TRBJ1-1
V: TRBV7-2
DNA: TGTGCCAGCAGCTGGACCGGGACCCCTAACACTGAAGCTTTCTTT
CDR3: CASSWTGTPNTEAFF

D: NA
size: NA
J: TRBJ1-2
V: TRBV19
DNA: TGTGCCAGTTCATCTCGCCGCTATGGCTACACCTTC
CDR3: CASSSRRYGYTF

D: TRBD1
size: many
J: TRBJ2-1
V: TRBV25-1
DNA: TGTGCCAGCAGTGACCCCGGGACAGGGGGAAATGAGCAGTTCTTC
CDR3: CASSDPGTGGNEQFF

D: NA
size: few
J: TRBJ2-1
V: TRBV27
DNA: TGTGCCAGCAGGGAGTTGGGAAGCTACAATGAGCAGTTCTTC
CDR3: CASRELGSYNEQFF

D: NA
size: NA
J: TRBJ2-7
V: TRBV4-1
DNA: TGCGCCAGCAGCCAAGGGCAGGTGAGCTCCTACGAGCAGTACTTC
CDR3: CASSQGQVSSYEQYF

D: NA
size: NA
J: TRBJ2-5
V: TRBV7-2
DNA: TGTGCCAGCAGCTTAGGGATTACGGCTCAAGAGACCCAGTACTTC
CDR3: CASSLGITAQETQYF

D: NA
size: few
J: TRBJ2-7
V: TRBV9
DNA: TGTGCCAGCAGCGTAACCGGCGGGGACGAGCAGTACTTC
CDR3: CASSVTGGDEQYF

D: NA
size: NA
J: TRBJ1-1
V: TRBV14
DNA: TGTGCCAGCAGCCATGTACAGGGATCGGGAACTTTCTTT
CDR3: CASSHVQGSGTFF

D: NA
size: many
J: TRBJ2-5
V: TRBV12-3/TRBV12-4
DNA: TGTGCCAGCAGTTTCAGAGGGGAGACCCAGTACTTC
CDR3: CASSFRGETQYF

D: TRBD1
size: few
J: TRBJ2-5
V: TRBV7-6
DNA: TGTGCCAGCAGCTTAGCGTGGCAGGGGGAAGAGACCCAGTACTTC
CDR3: CASSLAWQGEETQYF

D: TRBD2
size: NA
J: TRBJ2-7
V: TRBV5-1
DNA: TGCGCCAGCAATAGGGGTTGGGAGGGCCTACCGTACGAGCAGTACTTC
CDR3: CASNRGWEGLPYEQYF

D: TRBD1
size: NA
J: TRBJ2-1
V: TRBV14
DNA: TGTGCCAGCAGCCTCCGGGACAGGGGGCGCGTTGAGCAGTTCTTC
CDR3: CASSLRDRGRVEQFF

D: NA
size: few
J: TRBJ2-5
V: TRBV5-1
DNA: TGCGCCAGCAGCTTGGAATCCGGGTGGATGGACCAAGAGACCCAGTACTTC
CDR3: CASSLESGWMDQETQYF

D: NA
size: NA
J: TRBJ2-7
V: TRBV12-3/TRBV12-4
DNA: TGTGCCAGCACTAAGGACATACGCTACGAGCAGTACTTC
CDR3: CASTKDIRYEQYF

D: NA
size: many
J: TRBJ1-1
V: TRBV29-1
DNA: TGCAGCTCAGTAATGGTGGGAGAAGCTTTCTTT
CDR3: CSSVMVGEAFF

D: TRBD1
size: NA
J: TRBJ1-5
V: TRBV30
DNA: TGTGCCTGGAGTGCAGGGGGCTATCAGCCCCAGCATTTT
CDR3: CAWSAGGYQPQHF

D: TRBD2
size: few
J: TRBJ2-1
V: TRBV7-9
DNA: TGTGCCAGCAGCGCCTCCCTTAGCGGGGGGTACTACAATGAGCAGTTCTTC
CDR3: CASSASLSGGYYNEQFF

D: TRBD1
size: NA
J: TRBJ2-5
V: TRBV7-8
DNA: TGTGCCAGCAGCGCATACAGGGGAGCCGAGACCCAGTACTTC
CDR3: CASSAYRGAETQYF

D: NA
size: NA
J: TRBJ2-2
V: TRBV7-7
DNA: TGTGCCAGCAGCCCTTCGGGGGGCAGGACATCCGGGGAGCTGTTTTTT
CDR3: CASSPSGGRTSGELFF